This T cell receptor (beta chain) is drawn from a study of blood T cells in healthy people across ages. Study results and limitations: The long-lived group displayed more naive CD4+ cells, plus higher diversity, than the aged donors did. Naive T cell percentage and TCR beta diversity correlated strongly. CMV status of donors was not determined, possibly confounding expanded clonotype changes.

Notes on this clonotype: The target antigen is unknown.

Then a second PCR, running about 6 to 12 cycles, was carried out with a sample-barcoded 5' primer and a J-beta primer mix. A template-switch adaptor with 12 random nucleotides tagged each cDNA molecule. MiXCR, run by TCRdb on the 5' RACE reads, gives a single entry per CDR3 protein. Among hundreds of thousands of distinct CDR3 sequences, approximately 29% were seen once, and the ten largest hold 15% to 19%. Per the germline V gene, CDR1 is LNHDA and CDR2 is SQIVND (reference sequence). With 8 bases removed from V and 6 bases from J, the gap between germline ends came to 17 bases. CDR3 length: 15 residues.

Sequencing was carried out using blood. The clonotype comes from a woman aged 80 or over in good health. The genes are TRBV19 and TRBJ1-6; D is uncertain. CDR3 nucleotide sequence: TGTGCCAGTGCTGACTGGAACTCGGCTAATTCACCCCTCCACTTT. This sequence encodes CASADWNSANSPLHF.